This TCR beta chain was obtained from a study of shared clonotypes between healthy human individuals. The study's findings and limits: Only a few donors were included, so the genetic and exposure-history diversity represented was limited. Rarefaction revealed incomplete sorted-subset sequencing despite large depth.

In germline, CDR1 is SEHNR, CDR2 FQNEAQ (reference sequence). The CDR3 covers 16 residues. V dropped 3 bases and J dropped 4 bases, with 19 bases sitting between them. Regarding this clone: Its antigen is still unknown.

TCRdb keeps only in-frame clones here, not all; method: immunoSEQ multiplex PCR. The table has 2 million to 2.5 million clones, approximately 93% seen once. Sequencing input: naive CD4+ T cells from PBMCs. Stated subset: CD45RA+ positively selected. This sequence was found in a man aged 18 to 35 in good health. Some clones in this sample may be carry-over from other donors' samples. This chain connects TRBV7-9 to TRBJ2-7; D possibly matches TRBD1 or TRBD2 (5 bases each). The CDR3 DNA sequence: TGTGCCAGCAGCTTCGTGGGGTGGGGGTTGTTTTACGAGCAGTACTTC. Its translation is CASSFVGWGLFYEQYF.